These 27 T cell receptor beta chains were all obtained from the same sample, sequenced in a study of CXCR3-negative and CXCR3-positive naive CD8 T cells. It was by 5' RACE with UMI labels that the TRB cDNA libraries were prepared. TCRdb re-analyzed the 5' RACE reads; it lists each CDR3 protein once, without DNA. Across roughly 100,000 distinct CDR3 sequences, the top ten clones capture 0.9% to 1.2% of the sample. The sample consisted of naive CXCR3- CD8+ T cells from blood. Subset noted: CD45RO-CCR7+CD27+CD95- naive CD8+ T cells lacking CXCR3 (TNR3-). The origin of the receptors is a human donor in good health. Some clones in this sample may be carry-over from other donors' samples.

The chain is built from TRBV25-1 and TRBJ2-2; with no DNA, the TCRdb D assignment of TRBD1 cannot be verified. The germline V gene encodes CDR1 MGHDK and CDR2 SYGVNS. CDR3 length equals 15 residues. This CDR3 is CASSDTGIESGELFF.

The V gene is TRBV7-6, the J gene TRBJ1-1. This CDR3 region has 16 residues. CDR1 and CDR2 (germline): SGHVS, FNYEAQ. CDR3 in amino acids: CASSLGLAPPNTEAFF.

V usage is TRBV29-1 and J usage is TRBJ2-1; the TCRdb call, TRBD1, lacks DNA for checking. The CDR3 is 16 amino acids. Germline V CDR1 and CDR2: SQVTM, ANQGSEA. CDR3 sequence: CSVDSEGTGTYNEQFF.

The rearrangement links TRBV12-3 or TRBV12-4 to TRBJ2-7. The CDR3 contains 13 residues. CDR3 in amino acids: CASRLAQYYEQYF.

The V call is TRBV29-1, the J call TRBJ1-1; TCRdb gives TRBD1 as the D gene, but with no DNA this cannot be confirmed. The CDR3 spans 12 residues. The germline V gene encodes CDR1 SQVTM and CDR2 ANQGSEA. CDR3 residues: CRVGVRGTEAFF.

The rearrangement uses TRBV14 and TRBJ2-7; without DNA, the TCRdb call of TRBD1 cannot be checked. Germline values: CDR1 SGHDN, CDR2 FVKESK. The CDR3 is made up of 13 amino acids. CDR3 residues: CASSPGTAYEQYF.

V usage is TRBV7-9 and J usage is TRBJ2-3; TCRdb indicates TRBD1, and absent DNA this call remains unverified. CDR3 length: 16 amino acids. Looked up from germline, CDR1 is SEHNR and CDR2 is FQNEAQ (reference sequence). CDR3 protein: CASSPALGQGPDTQYF.

V is TRBV7-2 and J is TRBJ2-7; TCRdb's D gene call, TRBD2, goes unchecked for lack of DNA. CDR3 length: 16 residues. Germline V gene sequence: CDR1 SGHTA, CDR2 FQGNSA. The CDR3 loop is CASSLGTSGFSYEQYF.

The rearrangement joins TRBV2 to TRBJ2-3; TCRdb picks TRBD1, but there is no DNA to check that call. The germline CDR1 and CDR2 sequences are SNHLY and FYNNEI. This CDR3 is built from 15 residues. The CDR3 reads CASRVGRGGTDTQYF. The whole variable domain, remainder taken from reference TRBV2 and TRBJ2-3, is EPEVTQTPSHQVTQMGQEVILRCVPISNHLYFYWYRQILGQKVEFLVSFYNNEISEKSEIFDDQFSVERPDGSNFTLKIRSTKLEDSAMYFCASRVGRGGTDTQYFGPGTRLTVL.

The chain is built from TRBV6-5 and TRBJ1-3; absent DNA, TCRdb's TRBD1 call cannot be checked. Germline V lookup: CDR1 MNHEY, CDR2 SVGAGI. The CDR3 contains 17 residues. The CDR3 loop reads CASTETGGLLSGNTIYF.

This chain links TRBV5-1 with TRBJ1-2. CDR1 is SGHRS, CDR2 YFSETQ, per germline. The CDR3 contains 12 residues. CDR3 protein: CASSLGGYGYTF.

The chain employs TRBV20-1 and TRBJ2-1; TCRdb's D gene call, TRBD1, goes unchecked for lack of DNA. The CDR3 loop spans 21 amino acids. Germline V gene data show CDR1 as DFQATT and CDR2 as SNEGSKA (reference sequence). CDR3: CSARRIRDITTSGISYNEQFF.

J is TRBJ2-1 and V is TRBV5-5; without DNA, the TCRdb call of TRBD2 cannot be checked. Germline loops: CDR1 SGHKS, CDR2 YYEKEE (reference sequence). CDR3 size: 18 residues. This chain's CDR3 is CASSKAPLRLAGGNEQFF.

This chain joins TRBV5-1 and TRBJ2-1; TCRdb names TRBD1, which stays unverified in the absence of DNA. Germline V gives CDR1 SGHRS, CDR2 YFSETQ. CDR3 length: 13 residues. CDR3 residues: CASSSLTGNEQFF.

CDR3 sequence: CASSLAFEQYF. The gene calls are TRBV7-2 and TRBJ2-7. Germline CDR1 is SGHTA and CDR2 is FQGNSA. This CDR3 is built from 11 residues.

The chain combines TRBV6-2 or TRBV6-3 with TRBJ1-2; without DNA, the TCRdb call of TRBD1 cannot be checked. The CDR3 spans 15 residues. The germline gives CDR1 MNHEY, CDR2 SVGEGT. The CDR3 sequence: CASSWTGDINYGYTF.

This chain joins TRBV7-8 and TRBJ1-2. This CDR3 region has 15 residues. CDR1 and CDR2 from the germline V gene are SGHVS and FQNEAQ. The CDR3 protein is CASSLESGRVYGYTF.

The V call is TRBV29-1, the J call TRBJ2-7; TCRdb calls TRBD1, which cannot be checked without DNA. The CDR3 totals 13 residues. The germline CDR1 and CDR2 sequences are SQVTM and ANQGSEA. CDR3 protein: CSVLWDGTYEQYF.

The gene calls are TRBV29-1 and TRBJ2-7; TCRdb calls TRBD1, which cannot be checked without DNA. The germline V gene encodes CDR1 SQVTM and CDR2 ANQGSEA. CDR3 length: 16 amino acids. The CDR3 loop is CSVDGIRQGSSYEQYF.

The V and J genes are TRBV11-2 and TRBJ1-1; absent DNA, TCRdb's TRBD1 call cannot be checked. The CDR3 extends over 16 amino acids. Germline CDR1 is SGHAT and CDR2 is FQNNGV. This CDR3 is CASTRTAGQGRTEAFF.

The genes are TRBV4-2 and TRBJ2-6. The CDR3 sequence is 16 residues long. The germline V gene encodes CDR1 LGHNA and CDR2 YNFKEQ. The CDR3 region is CASSHQLGTGANVLTF.

The chain joins TRBV7-9 to TRBJ1-2; TCRdb calls TRBD1, which cannot be checked without DNA. Looked up from germline, CDR1 is SEHNR and CDR2 is FQNEAQ (reference sequence). This CDR3 is built from 17 residues. CDR3 region: CASSSPKGSGTANGYTF.

The genes are TRBV2 and TRBJ2-7; TCRdb outputs TRBD1, but without DNA this stays unchecked. CDR1 is SNHLY and CDR2 is FYNNEI in the germline V gene. The CDR3 covers 12 residues. CDR3 sequence reads: CASLGTAYEQYF.

The V call is TRBV4-1, the J call TRBJ2-3; the TRBD1 assignment by TCRdb is unverifiable without DNA. The CDR3 loop spans 15 amino acids. CDR1 MGHRA and CDR2 YSYEKL come from the germline V gene. CDR3 amino acids: CASSHDKQGTDTQYF.

This rearrangement joins TRBV29-1 to TRBJ2-7. The CDR3 extends over 13 amino acids. From germline, CDR1 is SQVTM and CDR2 ANQGSEA. CDR3: CSVEDGSIGEQYF.

The chain's CDR3 is CSARARNAYEQYF. V is TRBV20-1 and J is TRBJ2-7. The CDR3 runs to 13 residues. CDR1 is DFQATT and CDR2 is SNEGSKA in the germline V gene (reference sequence).

CDR3: CASSSRMLLHEQYF. The rearrangement joins TRBV3-1 to TRBJ2-7. CDR1 is LGHDT and CDR2 is YNNKEL in the germline V gene (reference sequence). The CDR3 length is 14 residues.